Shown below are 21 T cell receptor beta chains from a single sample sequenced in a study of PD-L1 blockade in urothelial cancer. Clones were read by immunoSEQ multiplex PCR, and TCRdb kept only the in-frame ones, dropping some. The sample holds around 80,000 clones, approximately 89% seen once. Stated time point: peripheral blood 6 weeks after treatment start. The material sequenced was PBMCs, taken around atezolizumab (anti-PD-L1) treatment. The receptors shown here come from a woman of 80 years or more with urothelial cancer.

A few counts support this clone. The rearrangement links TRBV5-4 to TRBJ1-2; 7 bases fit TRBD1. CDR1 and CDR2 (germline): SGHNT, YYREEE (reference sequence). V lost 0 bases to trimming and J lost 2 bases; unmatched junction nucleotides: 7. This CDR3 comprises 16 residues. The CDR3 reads CASSLDGTVYNYGYTF. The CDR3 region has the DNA TGTGCCAGCAGCTTGGACGGGACAGTTTACAACTATGGCTACACCTTC.

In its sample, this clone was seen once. The chain's CDR3 is CASSTGGRYGYTF. CDR3 DNA sequence: TGTGCCAGTAGTACAGGGGGTCGCTATGGCTACACCTTC. The rearrangement joins TRBV19 to TRBJ1-2, with TRBD1 matching 7 bases. The CDR3 is 13 amino acids. V lost 4 bases and J lost 4; bases outside the gene matches: 3. CDR1 LNHDA and CDR2 SQIVND come from the germline V gene (reference sequence).

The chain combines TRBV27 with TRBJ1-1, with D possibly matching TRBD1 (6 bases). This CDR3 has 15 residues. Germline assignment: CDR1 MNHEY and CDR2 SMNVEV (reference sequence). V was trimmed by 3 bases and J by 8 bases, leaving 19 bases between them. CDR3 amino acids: CASSLGMGAQKEAFF. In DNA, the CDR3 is TGTGCCAGCAGTTTGGGTATGGGGGCACAGAAGGAAGCTTTCTTT.

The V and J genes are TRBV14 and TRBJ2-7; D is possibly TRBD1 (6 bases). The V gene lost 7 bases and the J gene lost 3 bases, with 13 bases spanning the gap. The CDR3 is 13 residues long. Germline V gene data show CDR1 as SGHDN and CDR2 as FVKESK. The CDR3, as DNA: TGTGCCAGCAATCTAGGGGGATTCTACGAGCAGTACTTC. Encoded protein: CASNLGGFYEQYF.

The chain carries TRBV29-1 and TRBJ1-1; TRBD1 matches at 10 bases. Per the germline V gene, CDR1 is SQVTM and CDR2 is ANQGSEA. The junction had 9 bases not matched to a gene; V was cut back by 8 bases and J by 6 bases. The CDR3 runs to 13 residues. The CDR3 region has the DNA TGCAGCTCCCGGGACAGGGGTCGTTCTGAAGCTTTCTTT. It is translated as CSSRDRGRSEAFF.

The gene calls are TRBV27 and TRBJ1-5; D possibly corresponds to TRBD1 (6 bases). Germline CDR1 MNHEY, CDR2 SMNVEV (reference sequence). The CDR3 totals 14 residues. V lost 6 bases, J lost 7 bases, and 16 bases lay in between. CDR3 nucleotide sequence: TGTGCCAGCAGCCTACAGGGCCCCGGGCAGCCCCAGCATTTT. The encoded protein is CASSLQGPGQPQHF.

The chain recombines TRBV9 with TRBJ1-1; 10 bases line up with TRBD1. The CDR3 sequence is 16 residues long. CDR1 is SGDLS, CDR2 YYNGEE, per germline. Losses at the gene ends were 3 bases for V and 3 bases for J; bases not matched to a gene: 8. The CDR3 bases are TGTGCCAGCAGCGCCGGGACAGGGGCAACGGACACTGAAGCTTTCTTT. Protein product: CASSAGTGATDTEAFF.

The DNA for the CDR3 is TGCGCCAGCAGCCAAAGACAGGGGGGGAACACTGAAGCTTTCTTT. Protein product: CASSQRQGGNTEAFF. This rearrangement joins TRBV4-1 to TRBJ1-1; 9 bases agree with TRBD1. The V and J ends lost 2 bases and 1 base, in that order; junction bases with no gene match: 2. The CDR3 sequence is 15 residues long. Germline loops: CDR1 MGHRA, CDR2 YSYEKL.

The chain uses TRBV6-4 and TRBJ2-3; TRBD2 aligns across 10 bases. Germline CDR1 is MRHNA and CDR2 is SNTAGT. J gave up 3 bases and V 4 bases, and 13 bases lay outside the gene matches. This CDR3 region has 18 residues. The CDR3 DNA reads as TGTGCCAGCAGTGTTTGGGCTAGCGGGAGCTCGAGGACAGATACGCAGTATTTT. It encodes CASSVWASGSSRTDTQYF.

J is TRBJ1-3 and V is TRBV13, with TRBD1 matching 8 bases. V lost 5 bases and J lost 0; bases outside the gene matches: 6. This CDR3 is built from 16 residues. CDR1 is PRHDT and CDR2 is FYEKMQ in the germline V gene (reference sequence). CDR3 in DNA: TGTGCCAGCAGCATTCAGACAGGGGCCTCTGGAAACACCATATATTTT. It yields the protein CASSIQTGASGNTIYF.

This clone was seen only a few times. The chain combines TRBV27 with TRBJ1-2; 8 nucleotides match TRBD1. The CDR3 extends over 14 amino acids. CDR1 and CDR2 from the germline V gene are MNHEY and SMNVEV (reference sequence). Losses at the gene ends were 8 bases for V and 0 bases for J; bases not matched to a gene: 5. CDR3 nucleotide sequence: TGTGCCAGCTGGAGACAGGGGACTAACTATGGCTACACCTTC. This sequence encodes CASWRQGTNYGYTF.

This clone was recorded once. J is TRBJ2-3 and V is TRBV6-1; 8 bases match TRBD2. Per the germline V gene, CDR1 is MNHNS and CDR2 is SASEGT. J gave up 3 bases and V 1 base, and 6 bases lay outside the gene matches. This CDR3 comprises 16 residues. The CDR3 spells CASSEGSGLVTDTQYF. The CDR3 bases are TGTGCCAGCAGTGAAGGGTCGGGACTAGTGACAGATACGCAGTATTTT.

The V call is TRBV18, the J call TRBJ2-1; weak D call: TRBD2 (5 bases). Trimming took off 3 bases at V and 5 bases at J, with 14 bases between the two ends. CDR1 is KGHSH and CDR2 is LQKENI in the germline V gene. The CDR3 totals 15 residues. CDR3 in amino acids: CASSPRVGRDNEQFF. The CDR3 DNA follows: TGTGCCAGCTCACCGCGGGTTGGAAGGGACAATGAGCAGTTCTTC.

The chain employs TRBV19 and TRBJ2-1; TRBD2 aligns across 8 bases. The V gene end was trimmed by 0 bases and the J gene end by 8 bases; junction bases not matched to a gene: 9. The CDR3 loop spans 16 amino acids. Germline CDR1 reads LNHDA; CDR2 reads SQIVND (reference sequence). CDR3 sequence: CASSIDPAGVVYEQFF. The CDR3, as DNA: TGTGCCAGTAGTATAGATCCAGCGGGAGTTGTATATGAGCAGTTCTTC.

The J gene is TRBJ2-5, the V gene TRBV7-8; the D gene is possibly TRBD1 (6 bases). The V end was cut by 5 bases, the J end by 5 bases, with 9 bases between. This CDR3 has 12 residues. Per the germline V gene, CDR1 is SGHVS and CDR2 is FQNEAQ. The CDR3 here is CASSSQGETQYF. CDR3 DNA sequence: TGTGCCAGCAGCAGTCAGGGGGAGACCCAGTACTTC. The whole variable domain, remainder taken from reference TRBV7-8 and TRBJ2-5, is GAGVSQSPRYKVAKRGQDVALRCDPISGHVSLFWYQQALGQGPEFLTYFQNEAQLDKSGLPSDRFFAERPEGSVSTLKIQRTQQEDSAVYLCASSSQGETQYFGPGTRLLVL.

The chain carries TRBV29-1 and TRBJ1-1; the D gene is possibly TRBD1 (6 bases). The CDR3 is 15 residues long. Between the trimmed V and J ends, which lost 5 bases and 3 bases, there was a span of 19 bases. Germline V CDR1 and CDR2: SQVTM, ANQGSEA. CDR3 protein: CSVMGRVEGDTEAFF. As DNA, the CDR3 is TGCAGCGTTATGGGACGAGTTGAGGGGGACACTGAAGCTTTCTTT.

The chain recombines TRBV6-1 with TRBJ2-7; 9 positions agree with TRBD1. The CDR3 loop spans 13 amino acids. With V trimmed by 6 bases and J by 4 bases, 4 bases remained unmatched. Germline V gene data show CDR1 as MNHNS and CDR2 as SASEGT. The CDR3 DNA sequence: TGTGCCAGCAGATCTGGACAGGGGTACGAGCAGTACTTC. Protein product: CASRSGQGYEQYF.

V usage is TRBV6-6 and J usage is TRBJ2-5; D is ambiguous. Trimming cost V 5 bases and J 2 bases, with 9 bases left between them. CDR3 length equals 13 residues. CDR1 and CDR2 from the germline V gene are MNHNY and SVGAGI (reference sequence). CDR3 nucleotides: TGTGCCAGCAGTCGCAACAGACAAGAGACCCAGTACTTC. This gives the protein CASSRNRQETQYF.

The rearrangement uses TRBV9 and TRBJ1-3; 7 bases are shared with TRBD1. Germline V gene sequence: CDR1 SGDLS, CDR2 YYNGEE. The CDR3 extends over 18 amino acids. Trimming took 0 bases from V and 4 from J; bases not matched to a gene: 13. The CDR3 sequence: CASSVASGQTPAGNTIYF. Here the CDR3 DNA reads TGTGCCAGCAGCGTAGCTTCGGGACAGACTCCGGCCGGAAACACCATATATTTT.

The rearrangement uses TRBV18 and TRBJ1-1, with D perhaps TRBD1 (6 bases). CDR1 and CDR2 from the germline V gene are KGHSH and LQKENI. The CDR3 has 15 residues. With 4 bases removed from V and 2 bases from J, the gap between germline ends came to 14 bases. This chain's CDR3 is CASSLTGHPNTEAFF. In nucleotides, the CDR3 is TGTGCCAGCTCACTAACGGGACATCCAAACACTGAAGCTTTCTTT. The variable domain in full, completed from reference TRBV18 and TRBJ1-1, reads NAGVMQNPRHLVRRRGQEARLRCSPMKGHSHVYWYRQLPEEGLKFMVYLQKENIIDESGMPKERFSAEFPKEGPSILRIQQVVRGDSAAYFCASSLTGHPNTEAFFGQGTRLTVV.

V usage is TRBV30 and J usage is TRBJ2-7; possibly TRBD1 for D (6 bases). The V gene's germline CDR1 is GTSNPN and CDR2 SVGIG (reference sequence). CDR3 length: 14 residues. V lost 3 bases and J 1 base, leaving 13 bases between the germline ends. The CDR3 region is CAWRRTASSYEQYF. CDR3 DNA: TGTGCCTGGAGAAGGACAGCCTCTTCCTACGAGCAGTACTTC. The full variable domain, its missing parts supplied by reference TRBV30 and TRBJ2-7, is SQTIHQWPATLVQPVGSPLSLECTVEGTSNPNLYWYRQAAGRGLQLLFYSVGIGQISSEVPQNLSASRPQDRQFILSSKKLLLSDSGFYLCAWRRTASSYEQYFGPGTRLTVT.